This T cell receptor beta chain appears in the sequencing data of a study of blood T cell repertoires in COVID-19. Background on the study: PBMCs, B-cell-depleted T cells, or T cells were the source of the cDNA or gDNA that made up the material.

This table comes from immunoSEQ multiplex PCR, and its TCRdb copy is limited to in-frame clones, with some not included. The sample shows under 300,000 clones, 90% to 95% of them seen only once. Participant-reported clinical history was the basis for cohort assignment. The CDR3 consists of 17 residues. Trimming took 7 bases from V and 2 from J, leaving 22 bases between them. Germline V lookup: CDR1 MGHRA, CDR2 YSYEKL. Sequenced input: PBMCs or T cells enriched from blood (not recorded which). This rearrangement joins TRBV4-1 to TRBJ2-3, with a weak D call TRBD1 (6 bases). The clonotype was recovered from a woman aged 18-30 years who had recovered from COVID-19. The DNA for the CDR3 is TGCGCCAGCATTAGTGGAATGCCGGGACACCTCACAGATACGCAGTATTTT. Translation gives CASISGMPGHLTDTQYF.